This is a list of T cell receptor beta chains from one sample in a study of control samples from healthy donors and cancer patients. Generated by immunoSEQ multiplex PCR, the TCRdb table keeps only in-frame clones and is missing some. The table shows roughly 63,000 clones, with nearly 90% occurring only once. Sequencing was done on a sample of PBMCs. Receptors originate from a man aged 55-75 years with colorectal cancer. Both conserved end residues are part of each CDR3. The D gene is left open where the match is weak.

J gene | D gene | V gene | CDR3 DNA | CDR3 protein
TRBJ1-2 | TRBD1 | TRBV7-9 | TGTGCCAGCAGCTTGGGACAGGACTACACCTTC | CASSLGQDYTF
TRBJ2-2 | . | TRBV14 | TGTGCCAGCAGCCAAGATAGAAGGGGTACAACAAGCACCGGGGAGCTGTTTTTT | CASSQDRRGTTSTGELFF
TRBJ2-2 | TRBD2 | TRBV2 | TGTGCCAGCATGGGACTAGCGGGGCCCACCGGGGAGCTGTTTTTT | CASMGLAGPTGELFF
TRBJ1-1 | TRBD1 | TRBV7-9 | TGTGCCAGCAGCCCCCAGGGGGCCACTGAAGCTTTCTTT | CASSPQGATEAFF
TRBJ2-1 | TRBD2 | TRBV28 | TGTGCCAGCATCTTTAGCGGGGGGTCCTACAATGAGCAGTTCTTC | CASIFSGGSYNEQFF
TRBJ2-2 | . | TRBV28 | TGTGCCAGCAGTTTTCTGGGGGCCCGGGCCGGGGAGCTGTTTTTT | CASSFLGARAGELFF
TRBJ2-3 | TRBD2 | TRBV4-1 | TGCGCCAGCAGCCTTCGACCCCTAGCGGGGGGGGAGGATACGCAGTATTTT | CASSLRPLAGGEDTQYF
TRBJ1-5 | . | TRBV7-8 | TGTGCCAGCAGCTTAGGAGGCCTTCAGCCCCAGCATTTT | CASSLGGLQPQHF
TRBJ1-1 | . | TRBV11-2 | TGTGCCAGCAGCTGGGGGCCGAACACTGAAGCTTTCTTT | CASSWGPNTEAFF
TRBJ2-1 | . | TRBV7-9 | TGTGCCAGCAGCTTAGGGCTAGCCTCCTACAATGAGCAGTTCTTC | CASSLGLASYNEQFF
TRBJ2-1 | TRBD2 | TRBV7-2 | TGTGCCAGCAGCTCTAGCGGGGAGCAGTTCTTC | CASSSSGEQFF
TRBJ2-7 | TRBD1 | TRBV6-5 | TGTGCCAGCACCCCCCCGGACAGGGTTTTCGAGCAGTACTTC | CASTPPDRVFEQYF
TRBJ1-5 | . | TRBV2 | TGTGCCAGCAACCAGGGTTTCCAGCCCCAGCATTTT | CASNQGFQPQHF
TRBJ1-1 | . | TRBV11-1 | TGTGCCAGCTCCTCACCCTCGTCAGGGAGAGCTTTCTTT | CASSSPSSGRAFF
TRBJ1-6 | . | TRBV5-1 | TGCGCCAGCAGTATCGGGGGTCAGAATTCACCCCTCCACTTT | CASSIGGQNSPLHF